The present T cell receptor (beta chain) was sequenced within a study of radiotherapy plus CTLA-4 blockade in lung cancer. Turning to this clone: What it binds is unknown.

The length of the CDR3 is 15 residues. Germline V CDR1 and CDR2: SGHNT, YYREEE (reference sequence). With 6 bases removed from V and 0 bases from J, the gap between germline ends came to 15 bases. Overall study findings and caveats: Researchers report tumor-derived TCR clones expanding in blood after radiotherapy plus ipilimumab. Among reported predictors of response, early blood T cell clone dynamics with interferon-beta performed best.

The assay was immunoSEQ multiplex PCR, and TCRdb's table has in-frame clones only and misses some. The table shows tens of thousands of clones, with 60% to 80% occurring only once. The sequence derives from a human donor with non-small cell lung cancer whose response to radiotherapy plus ipilimumab could not be evaluated. The chain uses TRBV5-4 and TRBJ1-2; no definite D call. This specimen was peripheral blood, taken from a patient treated with radiotherapy plus ipilimumab. This CDR3 reads CASTSRAGSNYGYTF. The CDR3 coding sequence is TGTGCCAGCACTTCCCGGGCGGGGTCTAACTATGGCTACACCTTC.